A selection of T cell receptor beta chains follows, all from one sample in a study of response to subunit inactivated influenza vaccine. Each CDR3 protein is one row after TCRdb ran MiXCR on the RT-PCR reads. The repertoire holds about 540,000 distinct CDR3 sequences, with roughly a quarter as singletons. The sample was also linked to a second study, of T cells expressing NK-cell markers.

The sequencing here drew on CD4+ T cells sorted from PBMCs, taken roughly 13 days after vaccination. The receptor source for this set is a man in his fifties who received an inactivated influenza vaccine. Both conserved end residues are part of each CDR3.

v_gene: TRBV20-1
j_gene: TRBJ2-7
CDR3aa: CSASDFRATTSYEQYF

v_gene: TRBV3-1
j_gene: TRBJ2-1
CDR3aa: CASSQTAGAGYNEQFF

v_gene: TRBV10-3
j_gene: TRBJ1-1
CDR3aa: CAISEQVLGTEAFF

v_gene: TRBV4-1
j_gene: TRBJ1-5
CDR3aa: CASSQYNSYNQPQHF

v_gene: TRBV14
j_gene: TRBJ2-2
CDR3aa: CASSRGRVTGELFF

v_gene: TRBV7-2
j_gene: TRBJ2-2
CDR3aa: CASSLGRPNTGELFF

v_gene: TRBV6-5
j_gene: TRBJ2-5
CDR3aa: CASSYDRGLETQYF

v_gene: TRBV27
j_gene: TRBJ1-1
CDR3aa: CASRTNVGTEAFF

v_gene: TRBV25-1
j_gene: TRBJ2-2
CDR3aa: CASRAGAGELFF

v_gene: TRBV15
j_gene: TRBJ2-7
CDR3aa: CATSRDRTAYEQYF

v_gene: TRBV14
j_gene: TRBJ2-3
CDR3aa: CASSQERRATQYF

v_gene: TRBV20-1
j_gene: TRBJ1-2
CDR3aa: CSAGRTVGYYGYTF

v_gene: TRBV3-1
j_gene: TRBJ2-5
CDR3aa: CASNRGIQETQYF

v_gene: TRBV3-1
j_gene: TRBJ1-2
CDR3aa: CASSQDLKLSYGYTF

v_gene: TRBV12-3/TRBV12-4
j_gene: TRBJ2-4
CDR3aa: CASRDGTGSNIQYF

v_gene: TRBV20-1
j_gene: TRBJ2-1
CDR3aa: CSAKMGGNEQFF

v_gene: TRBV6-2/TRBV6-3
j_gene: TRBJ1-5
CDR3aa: CASSYSLDRGVRKPQHF

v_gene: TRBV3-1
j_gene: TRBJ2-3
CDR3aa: CASSQDKRASGDLTDTQYF

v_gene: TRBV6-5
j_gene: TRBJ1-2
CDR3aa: CASSSGTGIQLGGYTF

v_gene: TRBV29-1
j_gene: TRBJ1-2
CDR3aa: CSAQDLGYGYTF

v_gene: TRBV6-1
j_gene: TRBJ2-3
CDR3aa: CASRPGTSGQDTQYF

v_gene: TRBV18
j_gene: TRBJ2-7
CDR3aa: CASSPFQGSYEQYF

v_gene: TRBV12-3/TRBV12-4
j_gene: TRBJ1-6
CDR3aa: CASSSRGQNSPLHF

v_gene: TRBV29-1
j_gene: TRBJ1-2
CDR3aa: CSVTDRGADGYTF

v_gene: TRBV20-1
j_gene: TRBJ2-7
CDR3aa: CSARRLANTYEQYF

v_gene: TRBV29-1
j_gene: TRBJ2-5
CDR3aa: CSVAIETGRGGTQYF

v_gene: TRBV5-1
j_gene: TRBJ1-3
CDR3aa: CASSFQGQSRDSGNTIYF

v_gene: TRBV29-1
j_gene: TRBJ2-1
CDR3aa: CSVDPRRDNEQFF

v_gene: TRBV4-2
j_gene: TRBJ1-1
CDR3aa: CASSQSSYRRTEAFF

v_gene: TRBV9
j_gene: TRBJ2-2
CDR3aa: CASSVVGYTGELFF

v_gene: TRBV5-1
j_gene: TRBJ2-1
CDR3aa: CASSLPPGANEQFF

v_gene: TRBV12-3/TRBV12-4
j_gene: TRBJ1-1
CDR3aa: CASGRTGAEAFF

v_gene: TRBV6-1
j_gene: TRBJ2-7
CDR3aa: CASTELIRTGEQYF

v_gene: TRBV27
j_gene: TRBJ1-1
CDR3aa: CASSFGGRTAFF

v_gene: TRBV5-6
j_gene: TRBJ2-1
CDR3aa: CASSFRTISSYNEQFF

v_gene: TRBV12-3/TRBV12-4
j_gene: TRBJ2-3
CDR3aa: CASRQSGVTDTQYF

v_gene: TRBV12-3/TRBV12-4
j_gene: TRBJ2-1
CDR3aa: CASRPSPGYNEQFF

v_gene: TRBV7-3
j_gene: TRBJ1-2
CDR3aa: CASSLGPGRYGYTF

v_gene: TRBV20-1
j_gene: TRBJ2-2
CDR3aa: CSARVGVGTGELFF

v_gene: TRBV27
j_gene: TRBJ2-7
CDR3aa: CASSLKYGGSYEQYF

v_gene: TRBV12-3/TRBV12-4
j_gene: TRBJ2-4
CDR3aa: CASSSSTDIQYF

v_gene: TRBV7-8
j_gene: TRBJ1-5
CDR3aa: CASSLVAGLFQPQHF

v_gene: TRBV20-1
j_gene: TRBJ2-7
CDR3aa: CSAGVASGRRGEQYF

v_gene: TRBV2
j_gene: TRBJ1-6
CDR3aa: CASSMDRPNRNSPLHF

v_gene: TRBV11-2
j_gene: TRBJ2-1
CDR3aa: CASSWTSGGLRSYNEQFF

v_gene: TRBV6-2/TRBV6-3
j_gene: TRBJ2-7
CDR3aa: CASSRRLAGSIYEQYF

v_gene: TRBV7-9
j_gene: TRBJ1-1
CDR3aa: CASSLAKFAGWNTEAFF

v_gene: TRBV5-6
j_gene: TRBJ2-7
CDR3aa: CASRGVTQGEQYF

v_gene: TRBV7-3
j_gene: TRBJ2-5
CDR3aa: CASSLMLGETQYF

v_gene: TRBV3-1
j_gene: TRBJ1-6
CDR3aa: CASSQELGQGRANSPLHF

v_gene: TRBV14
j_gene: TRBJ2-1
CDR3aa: CASSQDRGTGDSYNEQFF

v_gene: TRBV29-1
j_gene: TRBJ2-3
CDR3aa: CSYQTSGGADTQYF

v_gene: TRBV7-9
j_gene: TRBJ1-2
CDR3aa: CASSLWGEVGGTF

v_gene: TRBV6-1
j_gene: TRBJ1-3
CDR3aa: CASSGGGNTIYF

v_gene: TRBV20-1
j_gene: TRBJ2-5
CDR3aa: CSAGATGGFETQYF

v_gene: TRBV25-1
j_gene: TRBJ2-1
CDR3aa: CASSPPGLLAGYNEQFF

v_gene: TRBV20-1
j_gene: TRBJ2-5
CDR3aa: CSAFLSGRGETQYF

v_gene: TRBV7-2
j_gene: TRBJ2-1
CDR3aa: CASSLGLQSYNEQFF

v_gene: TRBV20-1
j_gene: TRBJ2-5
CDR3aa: CSARAGPEETQYF

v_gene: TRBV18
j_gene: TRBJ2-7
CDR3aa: CASSPSQGVYEQYF